A single sample is the source of the 9 T cell receptor beta chains below, sequenced in a study of graft-versus-host responses after intestinal transplantation. The repertoire was sequenced with immunoSEQ multiplex PCR; TCRdb's copy has only in-frame clones and lacks some. The sample consists of more than 100,000 clones, 95% of them appearing once. Their recognized antigens are unknown. This specimen was unstimulated CD8+ T cells sorted from spleen or lymph node cells, taken before intestinal transplant. These receptors all come from a human donor who received an intestinal transplant.

V is TRBV7-2 and J is TRBJ1-1; no definite D call. This CDR3 has 14 amino acids. Trimming shortened V by 5 bases and J by 0 bases, and 10 bases separated the two germline ends. Germline V gene sequence: CDR1 SGHTA, CDR2 FQGNSA. The CDR3 DNA is TGTGCCAGCAGCCTCGGGCAGATGAACACTGAAGCTTTCTTT. It is translated as CASSLGQMNTEAFF. Supplemented by reference TRBV7-2 and TRBJ1-1, the full variable domain reads GAGVSQSPSNKVTEKGKDVELRCDPISGHTALYWYRQSLGQGLEFLIYFQGNSAPDKSGLPSDRFSAERTGGSVSTLTIQRTQQEDSAVYLCASSLGQMNTEAFFGQGTRLTVV.

J is TRBJ2-5 and V is TRBV19, with 13 bases aligning to TRBD2. This CDR3 has 15 residues. CDR1 is LNHDA, CDR2 SQIVND, per germline (reference sequence). Trimming took 6 bases from V and 0 from J; bases not matched to a gene: 1. DNA for the CDR3: TGTGCCAGTAGGGGGACTAGCGGGGACCAAGAGACCCAGTACTTC. Translating gives CASRGTSGDQETQYF.

The CDR3 nucleotides read TGCGCCAGCAGCCAAGTCAAGCTAGCGGGAGGTACGGGGGAGCTGTTTTTT. Its protein is CASSQVKLAGGTGELFF. The chain combines TRBV4-1 with TRBJ2-2; 11 bases line up with TRBD2. Trimming removed 1 base from V and 8 bases from J; junction bases left unmatched: 9. CDR1 is MGHRA and CDR2 is YSYEKL in the germline V gene. The CDR3 has 17 residues.

The chain has TRBV7-8 and TRBJ1-5; no firm D call. Germline loops: CDR1 SGHVS, CDR2 FQNEAQ. Trimming pared 2 bases from V and 2 bases from J, leaving 10 bases between. CDR3 size: 15 residues. The CDR3 DNA reads as TGTGCCAGCAGCTTAATGATTTCGGGCAATCAGCCCCAGCATTTT. Translating it yields CASSLMISGNQPQHF.

J is TRBJ2-3 and V is TRBV9, with 8 positions matching TRBD2. CDR1 is SGDLS and CDR2 is YYNGEE in the germline V gene. This CDR3 spans 15 amino acids. After removal of 3 bases from V and 2 bases from J, the junction contained 5 bases not matched to a gene. The CDR3 is CASSATSGYTDTQYF. The CDR3 DNA reads as TGTGCCAGCAGCGCAACTAGCGGATACACAGATACGCAGTATTTT.

The J gene is TRBJ1-1, the V gene TRBV7-9; D perhaps matches TRBD1 (6 bases). This CDR3 has 15 residues. V was trimmed by 1 base and J by 4 bases, leaving 13 bases between them. Germline V gives CDR1 SEHNR, CDR2 FQNEAQ (reference sequence). The CDR3 spells CASSLVQGGGTEAFF. DNA of the CDR3: TGTGCCAGCAGCTTAGTCCAGGGAGGGGGCACTGAAGCTTTCTTT. Supplemented by reference TRBV7-9 and TRBJ1-1, the full variable domain reads DTGVSQNPRHKITKRGQNVTFRCDPISEHNRLYWYRQTLGQGPEFLTYFQNEAQLEKSRLLSDRFSAERPKGSFSTLEIQRTEQGDSAMYLCASSLVQGGGTEAFFGQGTRLTVV.

The chain couples TRBV5-6 to TRBJ2-1, with D possibly being TRBD1 or TRBD2 (5 bases each). This CDR3 contains 14 residues. V gave up 2 bases and J gave up 7 bases, with 13 bases separating them. Germline V gives CDR1 SGHDT, CDR2 YYEEEE. In DNA form, the CDR3 reads TGTGCCAGCAGCTTCGGAGGACCAGGGAATGAGCAGTTCTTC. This encodes CASSFGGPGNEQFF.

The chain joins TRBV4-2 to TRBJ1-2; D not certain. CDR1 is LGHNA, CDR2 YNFKEQ, per germline. There are 16 residues in the CDR3. Trimming removed 0 bases from V and 0 bases from J, with 11 bases in between. CDR3 amino acids: CASSQDREETNYGYTF. Here the CDR3 DNA reads TGTGCCAGCAGCCAAGATCGAGAGGAGACTAACTATGGCTACACCTTC.

This chain joins TRBV27 and TRBJ2-1, with D uncertain. Germline values: CDR1 MNHEY, CDR2 SMNVEV (reference sequence). With 3 bases removed from V and 1 base from J, the gap between germline ends came to 4 bases. This CDR3 comprises 13 residues. CDR3 loop: CASSFASYNEQFF. CDR3 bases: TGTGCCAGCAGTTTCGCTTCCTACAATGAGCAGTTCTTC.